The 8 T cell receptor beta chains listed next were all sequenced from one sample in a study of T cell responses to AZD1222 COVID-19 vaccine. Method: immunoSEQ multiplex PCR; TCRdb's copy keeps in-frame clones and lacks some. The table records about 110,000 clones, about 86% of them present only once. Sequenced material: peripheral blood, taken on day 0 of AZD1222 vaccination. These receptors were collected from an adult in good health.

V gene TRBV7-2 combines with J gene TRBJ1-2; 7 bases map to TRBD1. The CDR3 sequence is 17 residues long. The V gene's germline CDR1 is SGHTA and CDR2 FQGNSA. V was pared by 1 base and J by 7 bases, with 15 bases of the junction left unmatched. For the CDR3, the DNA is TGTGCCAGCAGCTTAGGCCCCGGGCAGACAGGGACCAGTGGCTACACCTTC. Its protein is CASSLGPGQTGTSGYTF.

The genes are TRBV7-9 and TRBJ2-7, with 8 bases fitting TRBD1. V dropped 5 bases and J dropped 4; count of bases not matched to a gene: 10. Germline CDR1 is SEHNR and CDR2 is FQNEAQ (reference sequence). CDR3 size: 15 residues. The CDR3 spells CASSPQGAVGYEQYF. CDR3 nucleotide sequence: TGTGCCAGCAGCCCTCAGGGGGCGGTGGGATACGAGCAGTACTTC. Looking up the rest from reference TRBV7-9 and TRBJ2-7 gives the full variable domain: DTGVSQNPRHKITKRGQNVTFRCDPISEHNRLYWYRQTLGQGPEFLTYFQNEAQLEKSRLLSDRFSAERPKGSFSTLEIQRTEQGDSAMYLCASSPQGAVGYEQYFGPGTRLTVT.

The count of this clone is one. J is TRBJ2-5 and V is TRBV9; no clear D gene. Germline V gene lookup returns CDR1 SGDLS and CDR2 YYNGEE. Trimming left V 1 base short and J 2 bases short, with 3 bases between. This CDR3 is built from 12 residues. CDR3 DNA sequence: TGTGCCAGCAGCGTAAGTCAAGAGACCCAGTACTTC. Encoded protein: CASSVSQETQYF.

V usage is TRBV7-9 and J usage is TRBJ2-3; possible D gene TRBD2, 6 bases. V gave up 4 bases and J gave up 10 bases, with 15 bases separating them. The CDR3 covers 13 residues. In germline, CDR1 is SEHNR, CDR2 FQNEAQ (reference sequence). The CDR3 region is CASSSTSLGAQYF. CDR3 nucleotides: TGTGCCAGCAGCTCAACTAGCCTGGGCGCGCAGTATTTT.

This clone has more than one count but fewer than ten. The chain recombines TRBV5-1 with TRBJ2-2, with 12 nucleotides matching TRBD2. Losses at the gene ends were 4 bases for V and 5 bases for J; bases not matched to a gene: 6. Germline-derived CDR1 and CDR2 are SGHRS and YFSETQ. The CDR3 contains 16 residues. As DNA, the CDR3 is TGCGCCAGCAGCATCGGACTAGCGGGGCGAACCGGGGAGCTGTTTTTT. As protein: CASSIGLAGRTGELFF.

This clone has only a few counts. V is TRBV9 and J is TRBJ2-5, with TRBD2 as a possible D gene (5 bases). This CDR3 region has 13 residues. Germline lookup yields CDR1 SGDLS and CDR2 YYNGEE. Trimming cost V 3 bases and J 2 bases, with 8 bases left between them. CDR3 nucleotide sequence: TGTGCCAGCAGCGACGGACTGCAAGAGACCCAGTACTTC. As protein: CASSDGLQETQYF.

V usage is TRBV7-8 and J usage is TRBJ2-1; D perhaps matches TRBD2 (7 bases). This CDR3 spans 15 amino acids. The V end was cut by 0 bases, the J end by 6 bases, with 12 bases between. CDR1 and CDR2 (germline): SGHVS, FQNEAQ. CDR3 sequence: CASSLAGGALNEQFF. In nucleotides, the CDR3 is TGTGCCAGCAGCTTAGCGGGGGGGGCCCTCAATGAGCAGTTCTTC.

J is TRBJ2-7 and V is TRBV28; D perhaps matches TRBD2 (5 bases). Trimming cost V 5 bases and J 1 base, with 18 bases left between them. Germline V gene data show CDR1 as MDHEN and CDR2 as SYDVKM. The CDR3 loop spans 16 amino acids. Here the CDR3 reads CASSQYAGISSYEQYF. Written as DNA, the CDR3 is TGTGCCAGCAGTCAATATGCCGGGATTTCTTCCTACGAGCAGTACTTC.